A selection of T cell receptor beta chains follows, all from one sample in a study of immune evolution from preneoplasia to lung adenocarcinoma. Generated by immunoSEQ multiplex PCR, the TCRdb table keeps only in-frame clones and is missing some. Of more than 7,500 clones listed, 75% to 90% are singletons. Input material: FFPE lung adenocarcinoma in situ tissue. The receptors were sampled from a person between 70 and 80 years old with lung adenocarcinoma. The CDR3 runs from the conserved cysteine through the conserved F or W. Fields, in order: CDR3 protein, CDR3 DNA, D gene, V gene, clone size, J gene. The D gene is left open where the match is weak. Some rows mark clone size as missing; the rest say once, few, many or name a class of expanded clone.

CDR3aa: CATSWSTGDYEQYF
CDR3nt: TGTGCGACGTCTTGGAGTACAGGGGACTACGAGCAGTACTTC
d_gene: TRBD1
v_gene: TRBV7-8
abundance: .
j_gene: TRBJ2-7

CDR3aa: CASSLGGSGGTEAFF
CDR3nt: TGTGCCAGCAGCTTGGGTGGTTCCGGAGGGACTGAAGCTTTCTTT
d_gene: .
v_gene: TRBV5-4
abundance: medium-sized
j_gene: TRBJ1-1

CDR3aa: CASSSSRGLNTEAFF
CDR3nt: TGTGCCAGCAGCTCGAGCAGGGGCTTGAACACTGAAGCTTTCTTT
d_gene: .
v_gene: TRBV7-8
abundance: .
j_gene: TRBJ1-1

CDR3aa: CASRTHEAFF
CDR3nt: TGTGCCAGCAGGACCCATGAAGCTTTCTTT
d_gene: .
v_gene: TRBV11-2
abundance: .
j_gene: TRBJ1-1

CDR3aa: CASSLEGLAYEQYF
CDR3nt: TGCGCCAGCAGCTTGGAGGGACTAGCCTACGAGCAGTACTTC
d_gene: TRBD2
v_gene: TRBV5-1
abundance: .
j_gene: TRBJ2-7

CDR3aa: CASSSARGANYGYTF
CDR3nt: TGTGCCAGCAGCTCCGCCAGGGGGGCTAACTATGGCTACACCTTC
d_gene: TRBD1
v_gene: TRBV5-4
abundance: .
j_gene: TRBJ1-2

CDR3aa: CASSDGLAGSTDTQYF
CDR3nt: TGCGCCAGCAGCGATGGACTAGCGGGTAGCACAGATACGCAGTATTTT
d_gene: TRBD2
v_gene: TRBV10-1
abundance: .
j_gene: TRBJ2-3

CDR3aa: CAIRSLTGGQEQYF
CDR3nt: TGTGCCATCAGATCCCTGACAGGGGGCCAAGAGCAGTACTTC
d_gene: TRBD1
v_gene: TRBV10-3
abundance: .
j_gene: TRBJ2-7

CDR3aa: CASSPTGNDNQPQHF
CDR3nt: TGTGCCAGCAGTCCGACAGGGAACGACAATCAGCCCCAGCATTTT
d_gene: TRBD1
v_gene: TRBV7-9
abundance: .
j_gene: TRBJ1-5

CDR3aa: CASSFAESSYNEQFF
CDR3nt: TGTGCCAGCAGCTTTGCGGAAAGCTCCTACAATGAGCAGTTCTTC
d_gene: .
v_gene: TRBV13
abundance: .
j_gene: TRBJ2-1

CDR3aa: CASSLALAGVSEQFF
CDR3nt: TGTGCCAGCAGTTTGGCACTAGCGGGAGTCAGTGAGCAGTTCTTC
d_gene: TRBD2
v_gene: TRBV27
abundance: .
j_gene: TRBJ2-1

CDR3aa: CAWRRPDHSPLHF
CDR3nt: TGTGCCTGGCGACGACCGGACCATTCACCCCTCCACTTT
d_gene: .
v_gene: TRBV30
abundance: .
j_gene: TRBJ1-6

CDR3aa: CASSPGAWEQFF
CDR3nt: TGTGCCAGCAGCCCAGGGGCGTGGGAGCAGTTCTTC
d_gene: .
v_gene: TRBV11-2
abundance: .
j_gene: TRBJ2-1

CDR3aa: CASSSLPVLYGYTF
CDR3nt: TGTGCCAGCAGCTCCCTACCGGTCCTCTATGGCTACACCTTC
d_gene: .
v_gene: TRBV11-2
abundance: .
j_gene: TRBJ1-2

CDR3aa: CAWSWNHETQYF
CDR3nt: TGTGCCTGGAGTTGGAACCATGAGACCCAGTACTTC
d_gene: .
v_gene: TRBV30
abundance: .
j_gene: TRBJ2-5

CDR3aa: CASSPTVYQETQYF
CDR3nt: TGTGCCAGCAGCCCCACAGTGTACCAAGAGACCCAGTACTTC
d_gene: .
v_gene: TRBV5-4
abundance: .
j_gene: TRBJ2-5

CDR3aa: CASSFPGAGQFSSYEQYF
CDR3nt: TGTGCCAGCAGTTTCCCGGGTGCGGGTCAGTTTAGCTCCTACGAGCAGTACTTC
d_gene: .
v_gene: TRBV28
abundance: .
j_gene: TRBJ2-7

CDR3aa: CASSLSFNEQYF
CDR3nt: TGCGCCAGCAGCTTGAGTTTTAACGAGCAGTACTTC
d_gene: .
v_gene: TRBV5-1
abundance: .
j_gene: TRBJ2-7

CDR3aa: CASRTGTTGELFF
CDR3nt: TGTGCCAGCAGGACAGGTACCACCGGGGAGCTGTTTTTT
d_gene: .
v_gene: TRBV6-5
abundance: .
j_gene: TRBJ2-2

CDR3aa: CASSLVLGNEQYF
CDR3nt: TGCGCCAGCAGCTTGGTGTTAGGGAACGAGCAGTACTTC
d_gene: .
v_gene: TRBV5-1
abundance: .
j_gene: TRBJ2-7

CDR3aa: CASTPDRVGNEQYF
CDR3nt: TGTGCCAGCACCCCGGACAGGGTTGGGAACGAGCAGTACTTC
d_gene: TRBD1
v_gene: TRBV9
abundance: .
j_gene: TRBJ2-7

CDR3aa: CASSLQSGEQYF
CDR3nt: TGTGCCAGCAGTTTACAGTCCGGCGAGCAGTACTTC
d_gene: .
v_gene: TRBV28
abundance: .
j_gene: TRBJ2-7

CDR3aa: CASSSTGTFTQPQHF
CDR3nt: TGTGCCAGCAGTTCGACAGGGACCTTTACTCAGCCCCAGCATTTT
d_gene: TRBD1
v_gene: TRBV28
abundance: .
j_gene: TRBJ1-5

CDR3aa: CAWSDGVSQPQHF
CDR3nt: TGTGCCTGGAGTGACGGGGTTAGTCAGCCCCAGCATTTT
d_gene: .
v_gene: TRBV30
abundance: .
j_gene: TRBJ1-5

CDR3aa: CASSLRPNNSPLHF
CDR3nt: TGTGCCAGCAGCTTAAGACCAAATAATTCACCCCTCCACTTT
d_gene: .
v_gene: TRBV11-2
abundance: .
j_gene: TRBJ1-6

CDR3aa: CATSRDPAGARGEQYF
CDR3nt: TGTGCCACCAGCAGAGATCCGGCGGGGGCTAGGGGCGAGCAGTACTTC
d_gene: .
v_gene: TRBV15
abundance: .
j_gene: TRBJ2-7

CDR3aa: CAWKTAAANYGYTF
CDR3nt: TGTGCCTGGAAGACGGCGGCTGCTAACTATGGCTACACCTTC
d_gene: .
v_gene: TRBV30
abundance: .
j_gene: TRBJ1-2

CDR3aa: CASSLFGVGDAARPANYGYTF
CDR3nt: TGTGCCAGCAGTTTATTCGGGGTCGGCGATGCGGCAAGACCCGCTAACTATGGCTACACCTTC
d_gene: .
v_gene: TRBV28
abundance: .
j_gene: TRBJ1-2

CDR3aa: CASSVGGFSGNTIYF
CDR3nt: TGTGCCAGCAGTGTGGGGGGGTTCTCTGGAAACACCATATATTTT
d_gene: .
v_gene: TRBV28
abundance: .
j_gene: TRBJ1-3

CDR3aa: CASTDRHGQPQHF
CDR3nt: TGTGCCAGCACTGACAGGCACGGACAGCCCCAGCATTTT
d_gene: .
v_gene: TRBV2
abundance: .
j_gene: TRBJ1-5

CDR3aa: CASSNRDRGKNIQYF
CDR3nt: TGCGCCAGCAGCAACCGGGACAGGGGCAAAAACATTCAGTACTTC
d_gene: TRBD1
v_gene: TRBV5-1
abundance: .
j_gene: TRBJ2-4